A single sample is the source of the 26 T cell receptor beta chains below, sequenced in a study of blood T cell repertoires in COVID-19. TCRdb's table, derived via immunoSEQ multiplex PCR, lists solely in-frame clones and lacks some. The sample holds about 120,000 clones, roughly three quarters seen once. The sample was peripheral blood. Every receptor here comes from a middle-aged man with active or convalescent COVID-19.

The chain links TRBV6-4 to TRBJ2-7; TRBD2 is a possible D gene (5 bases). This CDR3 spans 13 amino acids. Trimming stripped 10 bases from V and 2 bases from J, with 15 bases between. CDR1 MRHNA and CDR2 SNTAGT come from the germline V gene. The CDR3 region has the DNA TGTGCCACAAGAAGGACTGGGCCCTACGAGCAGTACTTC. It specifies CATRRTGPYEQYF.

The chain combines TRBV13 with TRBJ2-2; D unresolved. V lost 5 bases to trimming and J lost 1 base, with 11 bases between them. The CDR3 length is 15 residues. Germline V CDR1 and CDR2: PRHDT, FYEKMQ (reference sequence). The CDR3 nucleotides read TGTGCCAGCAGCCCCTTAACGGTGAACACCGGGGAGCTGTTTTTT. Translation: CASSPLTVNTGELFF. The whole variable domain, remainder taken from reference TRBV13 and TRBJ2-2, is AAGVIQSPRHLIKEKRETATLKCYPIPRHDTVYWYQQGPGQDPQFLISFYEKMQSDKGSIPDRFSAQQFSDYHSELNMSSLELGDSALYFCASSPLTVNTGELFFGEGSRLTVL.

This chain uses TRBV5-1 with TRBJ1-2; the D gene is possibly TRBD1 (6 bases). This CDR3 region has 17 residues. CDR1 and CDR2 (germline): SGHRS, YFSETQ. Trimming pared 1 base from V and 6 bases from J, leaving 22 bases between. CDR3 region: CASSLRGRDTSFDGYTF. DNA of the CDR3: TGCGCCAGCAGCTTGAGGGGCCGGGACACCTCCTTTGATGGCTACACCTTC.

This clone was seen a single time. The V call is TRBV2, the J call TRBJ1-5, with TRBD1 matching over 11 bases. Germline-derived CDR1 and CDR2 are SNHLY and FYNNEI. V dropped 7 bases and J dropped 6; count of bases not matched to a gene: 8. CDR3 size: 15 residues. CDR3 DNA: TGTGCCAGCAAAACTGGACAGGGGGCAGTTCAGCCCCAGCATTTT. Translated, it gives CASKTGQGAVQPQHF.

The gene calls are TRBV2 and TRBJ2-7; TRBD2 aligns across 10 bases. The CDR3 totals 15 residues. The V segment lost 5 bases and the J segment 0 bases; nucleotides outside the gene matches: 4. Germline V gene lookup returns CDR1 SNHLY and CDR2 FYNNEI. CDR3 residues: CASSLGLAASYEQYF. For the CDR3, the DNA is TGTGCCAGCAGTCTAGGACTAGCGGCCTCCTACGAGCAGTACTTC. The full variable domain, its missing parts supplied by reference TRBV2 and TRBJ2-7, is EPEVTQTPSHQVTQMGQEVILRCVPISNHLYFYWYRQILGQKVEFLVSFYNNEISEKSEIFDDQFSVERPDGSNFTLKIRSTKLEDSAMYFCASSLGLAASYEQYFGPGTRLTVT.

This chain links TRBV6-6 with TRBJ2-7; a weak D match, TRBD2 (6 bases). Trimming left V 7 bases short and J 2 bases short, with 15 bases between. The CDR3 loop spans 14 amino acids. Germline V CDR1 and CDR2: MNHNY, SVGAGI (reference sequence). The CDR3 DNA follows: TGTGCCAGCAACAGAGACACGGGAGCCTACGAGCAGTACTTC. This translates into CASNRDTGAYEQYF.

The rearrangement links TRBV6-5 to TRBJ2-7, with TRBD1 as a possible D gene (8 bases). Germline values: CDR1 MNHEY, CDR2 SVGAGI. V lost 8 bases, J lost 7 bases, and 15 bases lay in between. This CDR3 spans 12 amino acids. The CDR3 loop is CASDRGAGEQYF. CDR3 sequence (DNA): TGTGCCAGCGACAGGGGAGCGGGGGAGCAGTACTTC.

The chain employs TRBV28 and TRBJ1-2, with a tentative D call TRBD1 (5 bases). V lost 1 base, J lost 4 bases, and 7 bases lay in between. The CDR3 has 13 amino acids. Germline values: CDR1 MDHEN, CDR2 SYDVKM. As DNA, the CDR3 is TGTGCCAGCAGTTTATCGACAGTCTATGGCTACACCTTC. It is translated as CASSLSTVYGYTF.

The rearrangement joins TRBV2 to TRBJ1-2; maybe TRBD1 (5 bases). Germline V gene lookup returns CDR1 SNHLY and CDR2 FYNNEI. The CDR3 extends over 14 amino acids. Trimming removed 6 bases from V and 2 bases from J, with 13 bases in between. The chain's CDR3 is CASRPPGLNYGYTF. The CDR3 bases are TGTGCCAGCAGGCCCCCGGGACTAAACTATGGCTACACCTTC.

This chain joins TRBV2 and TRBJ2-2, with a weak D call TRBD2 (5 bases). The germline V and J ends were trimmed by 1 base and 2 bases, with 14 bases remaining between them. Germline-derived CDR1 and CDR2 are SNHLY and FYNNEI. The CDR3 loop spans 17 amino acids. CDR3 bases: TGTGCCAGCAGTGAAGTGGACTCCTCAATCAACACCGGGGAGCTGTTTTTT. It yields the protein CASSEVDSSINTGELFF.

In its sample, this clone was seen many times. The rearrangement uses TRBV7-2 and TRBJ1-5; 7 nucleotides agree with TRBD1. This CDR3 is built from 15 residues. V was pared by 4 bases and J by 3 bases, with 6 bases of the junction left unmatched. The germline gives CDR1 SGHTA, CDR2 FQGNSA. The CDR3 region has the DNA TGTGCCAGCAGCTCGTTGACAGGGTCCAATCAGCCCCAGCATTTT. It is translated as CASSSLTGSNQPQHF.

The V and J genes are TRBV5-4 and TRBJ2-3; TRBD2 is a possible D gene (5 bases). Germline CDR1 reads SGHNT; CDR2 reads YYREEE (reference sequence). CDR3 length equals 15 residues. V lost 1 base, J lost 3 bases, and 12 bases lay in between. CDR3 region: CASSLKERRTDTQYF. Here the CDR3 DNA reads TGTGCCAGCAGCTTGAAGGAGCGGAGGACAGATACGCAGTATTTT.

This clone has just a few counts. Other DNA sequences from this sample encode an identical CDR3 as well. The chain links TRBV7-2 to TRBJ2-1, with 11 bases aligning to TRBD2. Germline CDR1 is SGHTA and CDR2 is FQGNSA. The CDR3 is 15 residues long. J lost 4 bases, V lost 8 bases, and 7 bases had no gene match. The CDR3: CASGSSGGRYNEQFF. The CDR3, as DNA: TGTGCCAGCGGATCTAGCGGGGGGCGGTACAATGAGCAGTTCTTC.

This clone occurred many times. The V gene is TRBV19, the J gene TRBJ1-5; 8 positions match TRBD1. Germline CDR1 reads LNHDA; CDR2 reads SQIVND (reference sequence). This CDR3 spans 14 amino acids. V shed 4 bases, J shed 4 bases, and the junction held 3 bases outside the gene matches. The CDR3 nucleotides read TGTGCCAGTAGTAGGGACAGGAATAATCAGCCCCAGCATTTT. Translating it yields CASSRDRNNQPQHF. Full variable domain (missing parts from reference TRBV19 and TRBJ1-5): DGGITQSPKYLFRKEGQNVTLSCEQNLNHDAMYWYRQDPGQGLRLIYYSQIVNDFQKGDIAEGYSVSREKKESFPLTVTSAQKNPTAFYLCASSRDRNNQPQHFGDGTRLSIL.

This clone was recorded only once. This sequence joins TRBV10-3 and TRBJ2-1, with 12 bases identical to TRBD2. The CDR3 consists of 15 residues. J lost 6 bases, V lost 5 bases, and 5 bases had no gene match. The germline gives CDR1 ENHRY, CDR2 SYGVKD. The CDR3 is CAISTPGLAGNEQFF. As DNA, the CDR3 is TGTGCCATCAGTACCCCGGGACTAGCGGGCAATGAGCAGTTCTTC.

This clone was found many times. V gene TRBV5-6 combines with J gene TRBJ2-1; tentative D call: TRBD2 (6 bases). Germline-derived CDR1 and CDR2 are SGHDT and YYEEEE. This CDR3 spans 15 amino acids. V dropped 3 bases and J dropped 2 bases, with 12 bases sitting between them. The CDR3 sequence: CASSSSGPTYNEQFF. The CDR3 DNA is TGTGCCAGCAGCTCGAGCGGGCCTACCTACAATGAGCAGTTCTTC.

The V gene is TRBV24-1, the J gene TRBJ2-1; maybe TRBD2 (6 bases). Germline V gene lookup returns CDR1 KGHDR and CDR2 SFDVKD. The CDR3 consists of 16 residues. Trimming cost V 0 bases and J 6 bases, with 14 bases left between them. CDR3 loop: CATSDLSTFGSNEQFF. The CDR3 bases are TGTGCCACCAGTGATTTGTCGACCTTCGGGAGCAATGAGCAGTTCTTC.

DNA of the CDR3: TGTGCCAGCAGCTTGGACCCTTACAGGGGGGGATTATACAATGAGCAGTTCTTC. Its translation is CASSLDPYRGGLYNEQFF. The V call is TRBV5-4, the J call TRBJ2-1; weak D call: TRBD1 (8 bases). The CDR3 has 18 amino acids. Per germline, CDR1 SGHNT and CDR2 YYREEE (reference sequence). V was pared by 0 bases and J by 4 bases, with 20 bases between.

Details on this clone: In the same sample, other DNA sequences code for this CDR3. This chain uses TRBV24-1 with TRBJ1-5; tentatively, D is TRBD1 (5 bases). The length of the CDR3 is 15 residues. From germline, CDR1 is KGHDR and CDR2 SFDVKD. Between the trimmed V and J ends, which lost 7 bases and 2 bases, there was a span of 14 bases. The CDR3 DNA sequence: TGTGCCACCAGCGACTCAGGGCAGGGCAATCAGCCCCAGCATTTT. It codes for CATSDSGQGNQPQHF.

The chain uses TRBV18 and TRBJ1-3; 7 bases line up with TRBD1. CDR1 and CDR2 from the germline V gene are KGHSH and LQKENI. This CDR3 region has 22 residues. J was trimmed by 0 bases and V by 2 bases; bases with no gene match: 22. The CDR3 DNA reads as TGTGCCAGCTCACCAGAGGTTTGGACAGGCATTAAGGCGGACCCCTCTGGAAACACCATATATTTT. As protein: CASSPEVWTGIKADPSGNTIYF.

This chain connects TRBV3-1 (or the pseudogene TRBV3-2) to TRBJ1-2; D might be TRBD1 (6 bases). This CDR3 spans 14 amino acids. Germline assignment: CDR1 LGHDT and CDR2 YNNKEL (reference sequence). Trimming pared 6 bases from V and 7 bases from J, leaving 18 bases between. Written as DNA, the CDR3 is TGTGCCAGCAGTACCGGGGACACCCGATCTGGCTACACCTTC. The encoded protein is CASSTGDTRSGYTF.

The CDR3 nucleotides read TGTGCCAGTACCCTTAATACTGAAGCTTTCTTT. It encodes CASTLNTEAFF. The rearrangement links TRBV19 to TRBJ1-1, with no clear D. The CDR3 is 11 amino acids. Germline V gene sequence: CDR1 LNHDA, CDR2 SQIVND (reference sequence). V gave up 7 bases and J gave up 5 bases, with 8 bases separating them.

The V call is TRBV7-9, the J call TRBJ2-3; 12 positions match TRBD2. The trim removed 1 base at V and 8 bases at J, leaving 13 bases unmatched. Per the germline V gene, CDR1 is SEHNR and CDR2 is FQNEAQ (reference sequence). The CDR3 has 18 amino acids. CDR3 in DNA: TGTGCCAGCAGCTTAGGGACGGGGTCTAGCGGGAGGGCCTTTACGCAGTATTTT. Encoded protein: CASSLGTGSSGRAFTQYF.

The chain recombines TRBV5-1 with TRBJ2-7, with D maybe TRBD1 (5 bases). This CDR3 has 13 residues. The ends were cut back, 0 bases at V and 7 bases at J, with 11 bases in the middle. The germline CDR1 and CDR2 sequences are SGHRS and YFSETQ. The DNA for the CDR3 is TGCGCCAGCAGCTTGGGACAGAACGTTGAGCAGTACTTC. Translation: CASSLGQNVEQYF.

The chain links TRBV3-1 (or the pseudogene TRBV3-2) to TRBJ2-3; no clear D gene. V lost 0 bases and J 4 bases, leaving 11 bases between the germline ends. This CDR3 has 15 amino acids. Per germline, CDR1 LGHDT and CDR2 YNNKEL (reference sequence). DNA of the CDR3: TGTGCCAGCAGCCAAGATCTAAATGGAGCAGATACGCAGTATTTT. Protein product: CASSQDLNGADTQYF.

CDR3 coding DNA: TGTGCCAGCAGCTCTCCGCTGACAGGCGAAGCTTTCTTT. Its translation is CASSSPLTGEAFF. The rearrangement links TRBV14 to TRBJ1-1, with a possible D match to TRBD1 (6 bases). V was clipped by 5 bases and J by 8 bases, with 15 bases between them. The CDR3 contains 13 residues. Germline V gene sequence: CDR1 SGHDN, CDR2 FVKESK.